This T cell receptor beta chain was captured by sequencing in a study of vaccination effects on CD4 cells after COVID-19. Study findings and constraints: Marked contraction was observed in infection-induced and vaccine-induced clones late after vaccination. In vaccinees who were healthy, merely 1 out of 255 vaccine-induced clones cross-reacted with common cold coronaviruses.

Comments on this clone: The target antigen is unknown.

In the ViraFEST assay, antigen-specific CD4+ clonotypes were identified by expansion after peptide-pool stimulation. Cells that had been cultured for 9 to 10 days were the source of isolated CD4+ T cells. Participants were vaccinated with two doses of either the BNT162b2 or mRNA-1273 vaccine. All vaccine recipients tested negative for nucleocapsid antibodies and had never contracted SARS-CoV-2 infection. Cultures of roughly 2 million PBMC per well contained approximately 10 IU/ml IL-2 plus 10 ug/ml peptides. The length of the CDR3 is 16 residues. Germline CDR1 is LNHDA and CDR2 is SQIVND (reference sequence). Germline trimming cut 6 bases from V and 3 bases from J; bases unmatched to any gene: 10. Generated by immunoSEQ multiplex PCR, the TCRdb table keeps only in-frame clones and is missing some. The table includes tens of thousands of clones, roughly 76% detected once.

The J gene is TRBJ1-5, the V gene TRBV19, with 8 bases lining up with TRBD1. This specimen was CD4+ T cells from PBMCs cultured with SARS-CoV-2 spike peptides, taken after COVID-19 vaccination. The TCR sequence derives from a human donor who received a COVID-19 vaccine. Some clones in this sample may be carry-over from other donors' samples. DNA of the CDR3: TGTGCCAGTAGCCAACCGACAGGGGTCCTCAATCAGCCCCAGCATTTT. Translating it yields CASSQPTGVLNQPQHF.